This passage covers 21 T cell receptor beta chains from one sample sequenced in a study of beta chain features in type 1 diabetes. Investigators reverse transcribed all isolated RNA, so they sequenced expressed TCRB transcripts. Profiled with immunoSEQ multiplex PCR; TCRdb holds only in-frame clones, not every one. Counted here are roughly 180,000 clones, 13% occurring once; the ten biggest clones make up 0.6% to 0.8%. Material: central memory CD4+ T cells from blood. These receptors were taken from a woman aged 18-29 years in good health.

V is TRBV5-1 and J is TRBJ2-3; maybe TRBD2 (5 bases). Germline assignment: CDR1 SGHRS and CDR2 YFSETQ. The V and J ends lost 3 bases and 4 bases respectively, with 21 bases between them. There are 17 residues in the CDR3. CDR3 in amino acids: CASSSFLGAGRADTQYF. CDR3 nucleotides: TGCGCCAGCAGCTCCTTCTTAGGTGCGGGTAGGGCAGATACGCAGTATTTT.

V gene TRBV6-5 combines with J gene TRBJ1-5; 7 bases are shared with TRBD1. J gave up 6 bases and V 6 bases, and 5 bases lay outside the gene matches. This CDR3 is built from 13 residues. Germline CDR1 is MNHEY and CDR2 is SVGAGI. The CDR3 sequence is CASRTGLGQPQHF. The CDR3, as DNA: TGTGCCAGCAGGACAGGGTTAGGTCAGCCCCAGCATTTT.

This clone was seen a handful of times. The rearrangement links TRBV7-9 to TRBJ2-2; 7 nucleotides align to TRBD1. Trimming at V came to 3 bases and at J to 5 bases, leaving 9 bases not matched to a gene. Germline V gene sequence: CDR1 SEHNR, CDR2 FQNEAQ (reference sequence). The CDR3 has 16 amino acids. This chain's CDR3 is CASSFLTGILTGELFF. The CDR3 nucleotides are TGTGCCAGCAGCTTTTTGACAGGGATTCTGACCGGGGAGCTGTTTTTT.

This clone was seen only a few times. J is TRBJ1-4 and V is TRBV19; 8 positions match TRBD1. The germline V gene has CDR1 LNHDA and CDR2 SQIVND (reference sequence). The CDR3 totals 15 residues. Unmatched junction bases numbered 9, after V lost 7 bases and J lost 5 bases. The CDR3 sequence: CASMTGAWRNEKLFF. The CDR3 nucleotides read TGTGCCAGTATGACAGGGGCCTGGCGCAATGAAAAACTGTTTTTT. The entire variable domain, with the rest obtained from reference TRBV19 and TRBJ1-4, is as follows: DGGITQSPKYLFRKEGQNVTLSCEQNLNHDAMYWYRQDPGQGLRLIYYSQIVNDFQKGDIAEGYSVSREKKESFPLTVTSAQKNPTAFYLCASMTGAWRNEKLFFGSGTQLSVL.

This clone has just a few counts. The CDR3: CASSLKLSETQYF. The CDR3 nucleotides are TGTGCCAGCAGCTTAAAGCTATCGGAGACCCAGTACTTC. The chain uses TRBV7-3 and TRBJ2-5; no clear D gene. Germline assignment: CDR1 SGHTA and CDR2 FQGTGA. The CDR3 runs 13 residues. V dropped 1 base and J dropped 5 bases, with 8 bases sitting between them.

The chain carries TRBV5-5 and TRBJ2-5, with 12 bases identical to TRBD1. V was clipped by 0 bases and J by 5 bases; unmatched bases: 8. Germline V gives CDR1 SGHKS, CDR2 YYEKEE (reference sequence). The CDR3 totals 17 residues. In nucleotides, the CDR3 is TGTGCCAGCAGCTTGGCCGGGGACAGGGGGCAGTGGGAGACCCAGTACTTC. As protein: CASSLAGDRGQWETQYF.

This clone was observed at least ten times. This CDR3 reads CASSLPPGTEAFF. CDR3 DNA: TGTGCCAGCAGCTTGCCGCCAGGAACTGAAGCTTTCTTT. J is TRBJ1-1 and V is TRBV28; D not resolved. CDR1 and CDR2 (germline): MDHEN, SYDVKM. The CDR3 extends over 13 amino acids. Deletions cut 6 bases from V and 5 bases from J, with 13 bases between.

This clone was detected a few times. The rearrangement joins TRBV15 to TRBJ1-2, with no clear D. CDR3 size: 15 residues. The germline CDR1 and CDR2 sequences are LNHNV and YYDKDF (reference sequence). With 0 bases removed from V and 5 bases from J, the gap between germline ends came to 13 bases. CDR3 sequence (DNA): TGTGCCACCAGCAGAGAGTGGGCGGGGAATTATGGCTACACCTTC. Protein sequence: CATSREWAGNYGYTF.

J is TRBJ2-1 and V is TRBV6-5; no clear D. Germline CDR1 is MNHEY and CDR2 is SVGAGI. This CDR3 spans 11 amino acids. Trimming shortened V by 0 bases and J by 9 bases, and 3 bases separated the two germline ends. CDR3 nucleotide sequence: TGTGCCAGCAGTTACTCCGGTGAGCAGTTCTTC. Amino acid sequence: CASSYSGEQFF.

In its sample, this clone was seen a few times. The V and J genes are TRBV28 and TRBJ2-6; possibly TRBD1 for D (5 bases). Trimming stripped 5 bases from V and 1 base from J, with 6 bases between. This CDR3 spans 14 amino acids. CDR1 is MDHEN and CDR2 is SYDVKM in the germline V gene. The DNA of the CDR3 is TGTGCCAGCAGTCCAGGGTCTGGGGCCAACGTCCTGACTTTC. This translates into CASSPGSGANVLTF.

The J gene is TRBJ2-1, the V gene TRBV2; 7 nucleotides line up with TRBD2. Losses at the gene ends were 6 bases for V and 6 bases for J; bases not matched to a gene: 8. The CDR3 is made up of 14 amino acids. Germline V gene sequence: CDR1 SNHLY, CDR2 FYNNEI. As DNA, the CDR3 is TGTGCCAGCAGAGACGGACTAGTCAGCAATGAGCAGTTCTTC. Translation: CASRDGLVSNEQFF.

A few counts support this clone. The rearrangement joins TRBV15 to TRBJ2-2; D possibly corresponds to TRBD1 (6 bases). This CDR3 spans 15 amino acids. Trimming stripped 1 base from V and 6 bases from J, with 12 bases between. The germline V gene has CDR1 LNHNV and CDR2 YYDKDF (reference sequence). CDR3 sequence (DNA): TGTGCCACCAGCAGAGCCTCGAGGGGGTCCGGGGAGCTGTTTTTT. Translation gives CATSRASRGSGELFF.

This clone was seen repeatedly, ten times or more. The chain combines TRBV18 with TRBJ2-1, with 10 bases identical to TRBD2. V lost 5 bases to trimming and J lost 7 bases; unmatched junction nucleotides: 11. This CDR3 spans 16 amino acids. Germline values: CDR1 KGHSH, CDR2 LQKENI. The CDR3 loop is CASSNSELAGRNEQFF. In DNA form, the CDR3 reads TGTGCCAGCTCAAACTCCGAACTAGCGGGACGAAATGAGCAGTTCTTC.

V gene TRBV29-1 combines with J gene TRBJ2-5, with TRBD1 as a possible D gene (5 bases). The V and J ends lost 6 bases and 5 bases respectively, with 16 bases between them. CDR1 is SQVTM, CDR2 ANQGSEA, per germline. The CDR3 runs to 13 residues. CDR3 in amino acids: CSVVGALLETQYF. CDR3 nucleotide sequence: TGCAGCGTCGTTGGGGCCCTTCTGGAGACCCAGTACTTC.

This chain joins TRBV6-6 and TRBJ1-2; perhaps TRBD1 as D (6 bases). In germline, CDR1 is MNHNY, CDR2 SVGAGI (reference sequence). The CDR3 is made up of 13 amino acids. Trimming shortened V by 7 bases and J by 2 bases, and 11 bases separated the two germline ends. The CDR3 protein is CASTQGLNYGYTF. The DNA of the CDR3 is TGTGCCAGCACCCAGGGGCTGAACTATGGCTACACCTTC.

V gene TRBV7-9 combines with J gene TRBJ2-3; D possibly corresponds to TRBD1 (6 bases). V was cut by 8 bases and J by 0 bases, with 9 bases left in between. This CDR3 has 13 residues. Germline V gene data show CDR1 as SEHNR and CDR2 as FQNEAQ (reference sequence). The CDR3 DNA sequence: TGTGCCAGCCACAGGGATAGCACAGATACGCAGTATTTT. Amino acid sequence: CASHRDSTDTQYF.

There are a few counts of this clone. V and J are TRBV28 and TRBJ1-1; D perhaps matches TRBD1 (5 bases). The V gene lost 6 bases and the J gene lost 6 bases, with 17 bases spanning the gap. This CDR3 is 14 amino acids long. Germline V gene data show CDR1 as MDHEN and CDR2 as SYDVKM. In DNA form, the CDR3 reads TGTGCCAGCAGCCGTGGGGGGGATTCAGCTGAAGCTTTCTTT. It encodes CASSRGGDSAEAFF.

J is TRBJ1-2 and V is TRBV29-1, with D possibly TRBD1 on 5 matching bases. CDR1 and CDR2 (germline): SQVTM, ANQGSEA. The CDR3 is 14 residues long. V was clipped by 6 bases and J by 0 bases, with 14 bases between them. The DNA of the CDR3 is TGCAGCGTGGAGAAACCGACAGCTAACTATGGCTACACCTTC. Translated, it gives CSVEKPTANYGYTF.

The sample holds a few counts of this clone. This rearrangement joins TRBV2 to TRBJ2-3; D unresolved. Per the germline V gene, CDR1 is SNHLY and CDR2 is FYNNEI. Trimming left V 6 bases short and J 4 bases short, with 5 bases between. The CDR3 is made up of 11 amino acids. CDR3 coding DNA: TGTGCCAGCAGCCCTGCAGATACGCAGTATTTT. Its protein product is CASSPADTQYF.

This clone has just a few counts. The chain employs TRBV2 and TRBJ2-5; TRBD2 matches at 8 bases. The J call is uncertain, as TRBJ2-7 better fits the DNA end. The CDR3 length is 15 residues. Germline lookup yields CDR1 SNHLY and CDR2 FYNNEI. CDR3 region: CASSSFGGRIDEQYF. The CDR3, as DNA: TGTGCCAGCAGCTCGTTCGGCGGGAGGATAGACGAGCAGTACTTC.

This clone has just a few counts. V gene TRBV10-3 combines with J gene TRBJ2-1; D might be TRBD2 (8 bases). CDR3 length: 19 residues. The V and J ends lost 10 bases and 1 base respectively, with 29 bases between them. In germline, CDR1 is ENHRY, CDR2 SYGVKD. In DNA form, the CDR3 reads TGTGCCACCAACAAACAGGGGCGGACTAGCTCGGATTCCTACAATGAGCAGTTCTTC. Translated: CATNKQGRTSSDSYNEQFF.